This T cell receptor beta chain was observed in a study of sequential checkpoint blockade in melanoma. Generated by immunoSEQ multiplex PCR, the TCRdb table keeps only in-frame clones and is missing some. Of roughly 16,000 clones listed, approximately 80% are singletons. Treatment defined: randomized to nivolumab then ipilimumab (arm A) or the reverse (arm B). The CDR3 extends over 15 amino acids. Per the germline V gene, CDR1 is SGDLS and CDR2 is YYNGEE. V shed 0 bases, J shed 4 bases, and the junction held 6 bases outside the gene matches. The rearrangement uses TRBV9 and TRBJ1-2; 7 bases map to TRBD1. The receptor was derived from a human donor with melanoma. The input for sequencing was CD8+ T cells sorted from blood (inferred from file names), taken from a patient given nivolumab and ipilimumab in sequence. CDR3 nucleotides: TGTGCCAGCAGCGTAGAGGGGGCCATTAGCTATGGCTACACCTTC. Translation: CASSVEGAISYGYTF.